Sequencing of this TCR beta chain was carried out in a study of T cells in Graves' hyperthyroidism and ophthalmopathy. The study's findings and limits: Most thyroid clonotypes expanded above 0.001 were also detected in blood. Ophthalmopathy, which appeared later, was predicted by the model a median 6.5 months before onset.

The germline V gene encodes CDR1 DFQATT and CDR2 SNEGSKA (reference sequence). The length of the CDR3 is 11 residues. V lost 5 bases, J lost 7 bases, and 11 bases lay in between. This clonotype was recorded many times. Its specificity is unknown. Exclusion of a patient resulted from uncontrolled infection, other autoimmune disease, pregnancy or lactation. Used for diagnoses were clinical symptoms, serum thyroxine and TRAb, thyroid ultrasound and orbital computed tomography. The CDR3 regions of TCR beta were amplified from RNA transcripts. Primed by the HTBI set, a first-round RT-PCR was run on the TCR CDR3. Using its own MiXCR run on the multiplex PCR reads, TCRdb lists one record per CDR3 protein. The sample lists about 420,000 distinct CDR3 sequences, roughly an eighth occurring once.

The sequenced sample consisted of blood. This clonotype originated in a woman aged 18-29 years with Graves' hyperthyroidism. This rearrangement joins TRBV20-1 to TRBJ1-2, with D uncertain. The DNA of the CDR3 is TGCAGTGCTTCTTTATCGGGTGGCTACACCTTC. Its protein is CSASLSGGYTF.